This T cell receptor beta chain is from a study of blood T cell repertoires in COVID-19. Whole-study context: T cells, B-cell-depleted T cells, or PBMCs provided the cDNA or gDNA that served as material.

The method was immunoSEQ multiplex PCR; TCRdb's version includes in-frame clones alone and lacks a portion of them. The table shows roughly 410,000 clones, with over 75% occurring only once. This clone occurred a few times. V was pared by 2 bases and J by 4 bases, with 3 bases of the junction left unmatched. The CDR3 is made up of 14 amino acids. Germline V gene data show CDR1 as SGHDT and CDR2 as YYEEEE. Sequenced material: peripheral blood. J is TRBJ1-2 and V is TRBV5-6; 9 bases map to TRBD1. The sequence was collected from a woman aged 60-75 years with COVID-19, enrolled during active disease. CDR3 protein: CASSLQGAGYGYTF. The DNA for the CDR3 is TGTGCCAGCAGCTTACAGGGGGCCGGCTATGGCTACACCTTC.